The clone carrying this T cell receptor beta chain was seen ten or more times. Its antigen is unknown. These data are taken from a study of T-cell memory formation after mild COVID-19. TCRdb reprocessed the 5' RACE reads via MiXCR and lists one record per CDR3 protein. The table shows 450,000 to 650,000 distinct CDR3 sequences, with 20% to 25% occurring only once. General study results and limits: The SARS-CoV-2 specificity of second-wave clones reaching peak at day 37 remained unverified.

Germline CDR1 ENHRY, CDR2 SYGVKD. The CDR3 contains 14 residues. Deletions cut 4 bases from V and 4 bases from J, with 12 bases between. The genes are TRBV10-3 and TRBJ2-3; tentatively, D is TRBD2 (7 bases). The sequencing input was PBMCs or a T cell subset sorted from them (not recorded which). The sequence was collected from an adult woman who had mild COVID-19 (a few samples of this study predate the infection). Cell type and time point are not known. The CDR3 sequence is CAISGGGASDTQYF. Written as DNA, the CDR3 is TGTGCCATCAGTGGAGGGGGGGCTTCAGATACGCAGTATTTT.